This TCR beta chain was profiled in a study of blood T cell repertoires in COVID-19. The wider study: The origin of the acute and convalescent COVID-19 samples was the United States, Italy and Spain.

It was during active infection that Seattle patients were enrolled and then longitudinally followed. In the authors' workflow: Using reference gene primer amplification, nucleated cell counts were estimated. Some clones are missing from TCRdb's copy, which holds only in-frame ones; the method was immunoSEQ multiplex PCR. V and J calls and clone size are copied from that table; D and trimming were computed from the DNA. The table has about 480,000 clones, around 90% seen once; the top ten hold less than 9%. This clonotype was sampled from a woman aged 50 to 60 with COVID-19, enrolled during active disease. The sequencing input was peripheral blood.

CDR3 nucleotides: TGCGCCAGCAGCCCCATCATTCAGGGTGCACCCCTCCACTTT. Its protein product is CASSPIIQGAPLHF. The rearrangement links TRBV5-1 to TRBJ1-6; tentatively, D is TRBD1 (5 bases). Trimming stripped 4 bases from V and 11 bases from J, with 16 bases between. The CDR3 runs to 14 residues. Germline V CDR1 and CDR2: SGHRS, YFSETQ.